This record covers a single TCR beta chain. Its cognate antigen is unknown. Markers CD45RO/CCR7/CD25/CD127/CD95/CD27 served to sort CD4+ naive, central memory, regulatory and stem cell-like memory cells. Sequenced material consisted of expressed TCRB transcripts (all of the isolated RNA was reverse transcribed). Clones were read by immunoSEQ multiplex PCR, and TCRdb kept only the in-frame ones, dropping some. The table includes about 360,000 clones, over 9.5% detected once. The sample originates from a study of beta chain features in type 1 diabetes. Turning to the study itself: All of the samples together had approximately 100,000,000 sorted cells examined.

The study, taken as a whole, reports: A moderate, significant TCRB CDR3 shortening appeared in type 1 diabetes across four CD4+ subsets. Whether TCRB rearrangement is influenced by HLA type went unresolved here.

The junction had 11 bases not matched to a gene; V was cut back by 6 bases and J by 2 bases. The CDR3 spans 16 residues. Germline CDR1 reads SGHTA; CDR2 reads FQGTGA. Sample: naive CD4+ T cells from blood. The chain carries TRBV7-3 and TRBJ2-3, with TRBD1 matching 7 bases. The clonotype originates from a man younger than 35 in good health. The DNA for the CDR3 is TGTGCCAGCAGTCCCCTAGGGGGCGCGAACACAGATACGCAGTATTTT. Residues: CASSPLGGANTDTQYF.